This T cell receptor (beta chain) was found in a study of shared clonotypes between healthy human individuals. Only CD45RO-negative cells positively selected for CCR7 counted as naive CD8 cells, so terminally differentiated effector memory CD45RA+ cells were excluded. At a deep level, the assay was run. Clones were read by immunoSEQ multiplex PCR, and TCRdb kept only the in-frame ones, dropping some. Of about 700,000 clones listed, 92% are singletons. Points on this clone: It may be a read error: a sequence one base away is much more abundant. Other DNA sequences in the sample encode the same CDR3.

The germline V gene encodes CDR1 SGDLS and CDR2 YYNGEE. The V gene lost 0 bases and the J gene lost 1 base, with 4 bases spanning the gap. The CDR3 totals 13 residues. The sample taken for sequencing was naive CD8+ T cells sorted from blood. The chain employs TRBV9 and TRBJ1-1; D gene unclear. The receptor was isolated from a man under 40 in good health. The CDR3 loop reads CASSVEGNTEAFF. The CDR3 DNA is TGTGCCAGCAGCGTAGAGGGGAACACTGAAGCTTTCTTT.